This T cell receptor beta chain came from a study of cytomegalovirus exposure and HLA in healthy donors. The overall study: Early released data comprised 80 million to 100 million unique TCRs from HLA-typed donors.

On this clone itself: Its antigen is unknown. At one boundary the junction diverges from the germline segment, which might be a read error.

General study findings and limits: Indistinguishability led to the exclusion of some V segments, TRBV6-2 and TRBV6-3 included. In a later analysis, specific HLA alleles were associated with 15,000 to 20,000 TCR beta sequences at a 0.05 false discovery rate. Usually a TCR sequence was rare, but some public TCRs were found in many donors.

The CDR3 consists of 14 residues. Per germline, CDR1 GTSNPN and CDR2 SVGIG (reference sequence). PCR amplification relied on 60 Vbeta primers (plus 13 Jbeta primers). Clones were read by immunoSEQ multiplex PCR, and TCRdb kept only the in-frame ones, dropping some. Of 90,000 to 120,000 clones in the sample, approximately 84% were seen once. The source material was PBMCs. This chain connects TRBV30 to TRBJ2-3; 10 nucleotides match TRBD2. This sequence originates from a man aged 25-45 years in good health and CMV-seronegative. Here the CDR3 reads CAWSVLSGGEISHF. The CDR3 region has the DNA TGTGCCTGGAGTGTACTAAGCGGGGGGGAGATAAGTCATTTT.